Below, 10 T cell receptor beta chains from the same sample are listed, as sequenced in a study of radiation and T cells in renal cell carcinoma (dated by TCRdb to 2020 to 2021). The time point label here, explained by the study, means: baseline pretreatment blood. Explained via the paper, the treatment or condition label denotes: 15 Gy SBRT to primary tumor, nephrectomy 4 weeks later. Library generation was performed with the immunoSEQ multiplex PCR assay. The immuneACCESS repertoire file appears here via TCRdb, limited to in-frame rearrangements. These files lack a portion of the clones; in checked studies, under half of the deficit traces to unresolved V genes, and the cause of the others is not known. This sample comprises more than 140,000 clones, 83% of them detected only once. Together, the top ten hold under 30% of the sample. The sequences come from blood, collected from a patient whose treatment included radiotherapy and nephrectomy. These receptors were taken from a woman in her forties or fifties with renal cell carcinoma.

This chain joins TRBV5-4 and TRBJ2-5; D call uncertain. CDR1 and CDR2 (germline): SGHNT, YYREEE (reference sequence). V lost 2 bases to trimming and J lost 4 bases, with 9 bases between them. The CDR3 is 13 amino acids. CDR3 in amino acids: CASSFDIGETQYF. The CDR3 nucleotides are TGTGCCAGCAGCTTCGACATTGGAGAGACCCAGTACTTC.

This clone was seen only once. CDR3 coding DNA: TGTGCCAGCATCATGGGGACAGGGCCTTACGAGCAGTACTTC. Its protein product is CASIMGTGPYEQYF. This rearrangement joins TRBV6-1 to TRBJ2-7, with 9 nucleotides matching TRBD1. The CDR3 runs to 14 residues. Germline lookup yields CDR1 MNHNS and CDR2 SASEGT. J was trimmed by 4 bases and V by 7 bases; bases with no gene match: 8.

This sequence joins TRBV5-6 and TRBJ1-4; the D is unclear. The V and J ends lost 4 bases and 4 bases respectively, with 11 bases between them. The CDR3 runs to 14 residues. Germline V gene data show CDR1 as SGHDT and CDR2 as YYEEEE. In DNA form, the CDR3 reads TGTGCCAGCAGCCCGCCGTGGAGTAATGAAAAACTGTTTTTT. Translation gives CASSPPWSNEKLFF. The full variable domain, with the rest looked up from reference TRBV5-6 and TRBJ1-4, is DAGVTQSPTHLIKTRGQQVTLRCSPKSGHDTVSWYQQALGQGPQFIFQYYEEEERQRGNFPDRFSGHQFPNYSSELNVNALLLGDSALYLCASSPPWSNEKLFFGSGTQLSVL.

CDR3 sequence (DNA): TGTGCCAGCAGCTTGGGGGACTGGAAAGACGAGCAGTACTTC. Its protein is CASSLGDWKDEQYF. The chain has TRBV5-6 and TRBJ2-7, with a weak D call TRBD2 (6 bases). The CDR3 loop spans 14 amino acids. CDR1 and CDR2 from the germline V gene are SGHDT and YYEEEE. V was shortened by 0 bases and J by 5 bases, with 12 bases between the two germline ends. The variable domain in full, with the rest retrieved from reference TRBV5-6 and TRBJ2-7, is DAGVTQSPTHLIKTRGQQVTLRCSPKSGHDTVSWYQQALGQGPQFIFQYYEEEERQRGNFPDRFSGHQFPNYSSELNVNALLLGDSALYLCASSLGDWKDEQYFGPGTRLTVT.

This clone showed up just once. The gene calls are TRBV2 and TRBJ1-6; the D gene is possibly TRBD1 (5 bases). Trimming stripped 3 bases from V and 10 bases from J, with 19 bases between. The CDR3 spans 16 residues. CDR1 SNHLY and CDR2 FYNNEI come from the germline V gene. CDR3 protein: CASSDPSGGGASPLHF. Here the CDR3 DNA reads TGTGCCAGCAGTGATCCCTCCGGTGGCGGGGCGTCACCCCTCCACTTT. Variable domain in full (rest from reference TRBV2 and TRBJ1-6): EPEVTQTPSHQVTQMGQEVILRCVPISNHLYFYWYRQILGQKVEFLVSFYNNEISEKSEIFDDQFSVERPDGSNFTLKIRSTKLEDSAMYFCASSDPSGGGASPLHFGNGTRLTVT.

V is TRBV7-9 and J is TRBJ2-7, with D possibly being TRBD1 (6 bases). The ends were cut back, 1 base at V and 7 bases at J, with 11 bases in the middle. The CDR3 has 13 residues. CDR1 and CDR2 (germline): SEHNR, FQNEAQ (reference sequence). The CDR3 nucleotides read TGTGCCAGCAGCTTAGGGACAGTCGGGGAGCAGTACTTC. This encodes CASSLGTVGEQYF.

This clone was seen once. The CDR3 DNA is TGTGCCAGCAGCTTATATTGGGGGGAAGATACGCAGTATTTT. Translating it yields CASSLYWGEDTQYF. This sequence joins TRBV7-2 and TRBJ2-3, with D perhaps TRBD2 (6 bases). Germline V gene sequence: CDR1 SGHTA, CDR2 FQGNSA. The CDR3 spans 14 residues. V shed 2 bases and J shed 5 bases, with 11 bases lying between them.

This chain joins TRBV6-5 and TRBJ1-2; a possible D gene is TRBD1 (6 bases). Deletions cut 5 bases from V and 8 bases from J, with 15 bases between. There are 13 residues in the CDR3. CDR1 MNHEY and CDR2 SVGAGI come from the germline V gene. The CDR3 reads CASSKQGRGGYTF. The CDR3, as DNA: TGTGCCAGCAGTAAACAGGGTAGGGGAGGCTACACCTTC.

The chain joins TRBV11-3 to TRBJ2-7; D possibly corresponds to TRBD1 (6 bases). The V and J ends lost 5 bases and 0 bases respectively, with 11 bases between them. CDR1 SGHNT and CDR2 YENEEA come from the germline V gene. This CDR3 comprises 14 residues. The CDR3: CASSQGPSSYEQYF. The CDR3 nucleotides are TGTGCCAGCAGCCAGGGGCCAAGCTCCTACGAGCAGTACTTC.

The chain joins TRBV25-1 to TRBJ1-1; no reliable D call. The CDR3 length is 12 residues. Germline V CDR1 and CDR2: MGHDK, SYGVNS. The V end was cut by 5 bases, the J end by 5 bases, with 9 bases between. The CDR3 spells CASSFPGTEAFF. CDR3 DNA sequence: TGTGCCAGCAGTTTCCCGGGGACTGAAGCTTTCTTT.